This T cell receptor beta chain was captured in a study of Graves' ophthalmopathy and Graves' hyperthyroidism. The wider study: Before any treatment was given, at initial diagnosis, peripheral blood was collected. Study-level results: Most thyroid clonotypes expanded beyond 0.001 frequency were also found in blood.

Moderate-to-severe activity, with CAS ≥3, NOSPECS ≥4 and duration under 3 months, characterized the donors with ophthalmopathy. Pregnant or lactating patients and those with other autoimmune diseases or uncontrolled infections were excluded. This clonotype was counted once. No antigen is known for it. Beta-chain TCR CDR3 regions were amplified from RNA transcripts. After a first-round RT-PCR with HTBI primers, a second-round multiplex PCR was run. TCRdb reprocessed the multiplex PCR reads with MiXCR, giving one entry per CDR3 protein. The table has almost 750,000 distinct CDR3 sequences, 40% seen once; the top ten hold 44%. CDR1 is SQVTM and CDR2 is ANQGSEA in the germline V gene. The CDR3 covers 13 residues. Trimming cost V 2 bases and J 6 bases, with 10 bases left between them.

The specimen was peripheral blood. The receptor's source is an adult man with Graves' ophthalmopathy. The rearrangement joins TRBV29-1 to TRBJ1-4; D not resolved. The CDR3 is CSVERWRDEKLFF. The CDR3 DNA sequence: TGCAGCGTTGAACGTTGGCGGGATGAAAAACTGTTTTTT.